This T cell receptor (beta chain) was retrieved from a study of cytomegalovirus exposure and HLA in healthy donors. This CDR3 contains 12 residues. Germline V gives CDR1 MDHEN, CDR2 SYDVKM. V was pared by 9 bases and J by 6 bases, with 14 bases between. Both 60 Vbeta primers and 13 Jbeta primers went into the PCR. This table comes from immunoSEQ multiplex PCR, and its TCRdb copy is limited to in-frame clones, with some not included. Of about 97,000 clones listed, 70% to 80% are singletons. The sequence came from a male donor in good health and CMV-seropositive. The sample consisted of PBMCs. The chain joins TRBV28 to TRBJ1-2; D might be TRBD1 (5 bases). The CDR3 coding sequence is TGTGCCAGTCCCCAGGGCGAGGATGGCTACACCTTC. Translation gives CASPQGEDGYTF.